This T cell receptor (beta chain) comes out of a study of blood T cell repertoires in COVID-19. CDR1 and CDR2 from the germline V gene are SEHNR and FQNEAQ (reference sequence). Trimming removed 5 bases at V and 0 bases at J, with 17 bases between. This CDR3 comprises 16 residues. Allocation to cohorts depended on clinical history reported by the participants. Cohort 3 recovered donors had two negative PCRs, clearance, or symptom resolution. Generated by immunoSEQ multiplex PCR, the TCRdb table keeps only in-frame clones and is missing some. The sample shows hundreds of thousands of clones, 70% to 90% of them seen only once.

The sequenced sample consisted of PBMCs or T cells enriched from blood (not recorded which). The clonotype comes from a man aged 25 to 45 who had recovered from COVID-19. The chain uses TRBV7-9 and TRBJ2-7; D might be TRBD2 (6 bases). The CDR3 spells CASSPPSGVSSYEQYF. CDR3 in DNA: TGTGCCAGCAGCCCCCCCTCGGGGGTGAGCTCCTACGAGCAGTACTTC.